The following is a T cell receptor (beta chain) sequence with its context. No antigen is known for it. This sample was included in a study of OX40 agonist ivuxolimab in advanced cancers. Study results and limitations: Within 6 weeks, CD4+ and CD8+ blood T cells expanded clonally at 0.1 to 3.0 mg/kg.

CDR3 size: 14 residues. V was clipped by 4 bases and J by 0 bases, with 10 bases between them. Germline CDR1 MRHNA, CDR2 SNTAGT. The protocol was immunoSEQ multiplex PCR, while the TCRdb copy is restricted to in-frame clones and leaves out a portion. Of 60,000 to 75,000 clones listed, around 88% are singletons. The chain recombines TRBV6-4 with TRBJ2-7, with D maybe TRBD1 (7 bases). The material sequenced was CD4+ or CD8+ T cells sorted from blood, taken in a trial of the OX40 agonist ivuxolimab. The TCR was taken from an adult with an advanced solid tumor such as melanoma, head and neck, liver or kidney cancer. CDR3 bases: TGTGCCAGCAGTGTCCAGGGGGGCTCCTACGAGCAGTACTTC. The encoded protein is CASSVQGGSYEQYF.